These T cell receptor beta chains were read from a single sample in a study of blood T cells in healthy people across ages. TCRdb called the 5' RACE reads again in MiXCR, with one record for every CDR3 protein. The sample lists some 940,000 distinct CDR3 sequences, about 28% occurring once. The data also belong to a second study, concerning T cells of mothers and their children.

The sequenced sample consisted of blood. Receptors originate from a woman aged 35 to 49 in good health. Both conserved end residues are trimmed from each CDR3. A D gene is named only where the DNA matches it firmly.

len,v_gene,j_gene,d_gene,CDR3aa
13,TRBV28,TRBJ1-1,NA,ASSPPRQGNTEAF
11,TRBV7-2,TRBJ2-1,TRBD1,ASSQATGAEQF
12,TRBV6-1,NA,NA,ASREGSAQETQF
15,TRBV6-5,TRBJ2-7,TRBD2,ASSSEAGTSGSYEQY
13,TRBV20-1,TRBJ2-3,TRBD2,SARTTSGVSDTQY
11,TRBV19,TRBJ1-1,TRBD1,VTADRAITEAF
11,TRBV6-6,TRBJ1-1,TRBD1,ASSDRENTEAF
14,TRBV20-1,TRBJ1-5,NA,SARDGGRLGNQPQH
10,TRBV6-2/TRBV6-3,TRBJ2-1,NA,ASSQTANEQF
13,TRBV28,TRBJ1-2,NA,ASSDSWGYGYGYT
9,TRBV12-3/TRBV12-4,TRBJ1-5,NA,ASSFGQAQH